Listed here is a single T cell receptor (beta chain). The antigen is undetermined. The trim removed 0 bases at V and 5 bases at J, leaving 9 bases unmatched. The CDR3 covers 16 residues. The germline gives CDR1 SEHNR, CDR2 FQNEAQ (reference sequence). Sequencing was performed with immunoSEQ multiplex PCR; in TCRdb, only in-frame clones are kept and a portion is missing. This table has just over 65,000 clones, nearly 98% appearing once. The sample originates from a study of cytomegalovirus exposure and HLA in healthy donors. Study summary: Both the approximately 120 validation repertoires and the 666 first-cohort repertoires used the same platform, as reported by a later analysis.

General observations from the study: Overall, roughly 150 TCR beta chains were annotated as cytomegalovirus-associated. Generally TCR sequences proved uncommon, though certain public TCRs appeared in numerous donors.

The source of this sequence is a woman aged 18-29 years in good health and CMV-seropositive. The chain joins TRBV7-9 to TRBJ2-5; 7 positions match TRBD2. Sequences were obtained from PBMCs. CDR3 nucleotide sequence: TGTGCCAGCAGCTTAGCCCCAGGGACTATTGGGGAGACCCAGTACTTC. Amino acids: CASSLAPGTIGETQYF.